What follows are 25 T cell receptor beta chains derived from one specimen sequenced in a study of blood T cell repertoires in COVID-19. The data were produced by immunoSEQ multiplex PCR, yet TCRdb's version contains in-frame clones alone and is incomplete. The sample includes 140,000 to 150,000 clones, roughly 82% of them seen just once. The sequenced material came from peripheral blood. Receptors originate from a human donor in a cohort sampled during active COVID-19.

The table lists this clone with a count of one. The CDR3 region is CASQGKRGGNQPQHF. CDR3 in DNA: TGTGCCAGCCAGGGGAAGAGAGGAGGCAATCAGCCCCAGCATTTT. The chain is built from TRBV6-5 and TRBJ1-5; tentatively, D is TRBD1 (6 bases). The CDR3 is 15 residues long. Looked up from germline, CDR1 is MNHEY and CDR2 is SVGAGI. The germline V and J ends were trimmed by 8 bases and 2 bases, with 16 bases remaining between them.

The gene calls are TRBV24-1 and TRBJ1-5; D is unresolved. CDR1 is KGHDR and CDR2 is SFDVKD in the germline V gene. CDR3 length equals 17 residues. With 5 bases removed from V and 1 base from J, the gap between germline ends came to 17 bases. CDR3 sequence: CATSGVARRGSNQPQHF. The CDR3 bases are TGTGCCACCAGTGGGGTCGCGCGTCGGGGAAGCAATCAGCCCCAGCATTTT.

The chain joins TRBV18 to TRBJ2-5, with 8 nucleotides matching TRBD2. CDR3 length: 14 amino acids. Germline V gives CDR1 KGHSH, CDR2 LQKENI. Germline trimming cut 3 bases from V and 5 bases from J; bases unmatched to any gene: 5. The CDR3 is CASSPRGVGETQYF. Written as DNA, the CDR3 is TGTGCCAGCTCACCGCGGGGGGTCGGGGAGACCCAGTACTTC.

V and J are TRBV4-1 and TRBJ2-2, with D perhaps TRBD2 (5 bases). V lost 2 bases and J lost 3, with 13 bases in between. Germline values: CDR1 MGHRA, CDR2 YSYEKL. CDR3 length equals 16 residues. The CDR3 is CASSQIAGGDTGELFF. CDR3 bases: TGCGCCAGCAGCCAAATCGCGGGTGGTGACACCGGGGAGCTGTTTTTT.

This chain joins TRBV5-1 and TRBJ1-5; no reliable D call. The CDR3 contains 14 residues. CDR1 is SGHRS and CDR2 is YFSETQ in the germline V gene. V lost 2 bases to trimming and J lost 5 bases, with 11 bases between them. The CDR3, as DNA: TGCGCCAGCAGCTTCTCAGCGGATGATCAGCCCCAGCATTTT. Translating gives CASSFSADDQPQHF. Combining the CDR3 with reference TRBV5-1 and TRBJ1-5 gives the whole variable domain KAGVTQTPRYLIKTRGQQVTLSCSPISGHRSVSWYQQTPGQGLQFLFEYFSETQRNKGNFPGRFSGRQFSNSRSEMNVSTLELGDSALYLCASSFSADDQPQHFGDGTRLSIL.

V usage is TRBV7-3 and J usage is TRBJ2-5; TRBD2 matches at 9 bases. There are 16 residues in the CDR3. J was trimmed by 4 bases and V by 5 bases; bases with no gene match: 11. Germline V gene data show CDR1 as SGHTA and CDR2 as FQGTGA. The CDR3 nucleotides are TGTGCCAGCAGCCCACTCGGGCGGGGGGGCCGAGAGACCCAGTACTTC. This codes for CASSPLGRGGRETQYF.

The chain carries TRBV9 and TRBJ2-1; 13 bases align to TRBD2. Trimming took 0 bases from V and 0 from J; bases not matched to a gene: 6. Germline values: CDR1 SGDLS, CDR2 YYNGEE. This CDR3 comprises 19 residues. The CDR3 loop is CASSVDPGLAGVSYNEQFF. The CDR3 DNA is TGTGCCAGCAGCGTAGACCCTGGACTAGCGGGAGTCTCCTACAATGAGCAGTTCTTC.

The chain is built from TRBV28 and TRBJ2-7; 9 bases map to TRBD2. J lost 4 bases, V lost 5 bases, and 6 bases had no gene match. Germline-derived CDR1 and CDR2 are MDHEN and SYDVKM. This CDR3 spans 14 amino acids. CDR3 residues: CASSRSGGRYEQYF. For the CDR3, the DNA is TGTGCCAGCAGTCGAAGCGGGGGGAGGTACGAGCAGTACTTC. The full variable domain, completed using reference TRBV28 and TRBJ2-7, is DVKVTQSSRYLVKRTGEKVFLECVQDMDHENMFWYRQDPGLGLRLIYFSYDVKMKEKGDIPEGYSVSREKKERFSLILESASTNQTSMYLCASSRSGGRYEQYFGPGTRLTVT.

V and J are TRBV7-2 and TRBJ2-7, with D possibly TRBD2 on 6 matching bases. Germline V gives CDR1 SGHTA, CDR2 FQGNSA. This CDR3 has 15 residues. V lost 5 bases to trimming and J lost 0 bases, with 14 bases between them. The CDR3 DNA sequence: TGTGCCAGCAGCGGCGTAGCGGCTAACTCCTACGAGCAGTACTTC. It yields the protein CASSGVAANSYEQYF.

The chain joins TRBV3-1 (or the pseudogene TRBV3-2) to TRBJ1-6, with D perhaps TRBD1 (5 bases). The CDR3 length is 14 residues. V was clipped by 2 bases and J by 13 bases, with 15 bases between them. Germline V gives CDR1 LGHDT, CDR2 YNNKEL (reference sequence). The CDR3 nucleotides are TGTGCCAGCAGCCAACTTGGCGGTTCAGGGCCCCTCCACTTT. Amino acid sequence: CASSQLGGSGPLHF.

V is TRBV29-1 and J is TRBJ2-2; the match to TRBD1 covers 10 bases. The CDR3 has 13 amino acids. Germline trimming cut 6 bases from V and 6 bases from J; bases unmatched to any gene: 4. Germline assignment: CDR1 SQVTM and CDR2 ANQGSEA. The CDR3 protein is CSVAGTGAGELFF. DNA for the CDR3: TGCAGCGTAGCCGGGACAGGGGCCGGGGAGCTGTTTTTT.

This chain joins TRBV6-5 and TRBJ1-1; 8 positions match TRBD1. J was trimmed by 3 bases and V by 4 bases; bases with no gene match: 7. The CDR3 runs 15 residues. The germline CDR1 and CDR2 sequences are MNHEY and SVGAGI. The CDR3 bases are TGTGCCAGCAGTTCCTGGAGGGGACAGGACACTGAAGCTTTCTTT. The encoded protein is CASSSWRGQDTEAFF.

The rearrangement uses TRBV7-9 and TRBJ2-7, with 10 positions matching TRBD2. The CDR3 is 15 residues long. Germline assignment: CDR1 SEHNR and CDR2 FQNEAQ (reference sequence). V was clipped by 5 bases and J by 9 bases; unmatched bases: 13. CDR3 amino acids: CASSRDSGGRSVQYF. The DNA of the CDR3 is TGTGCCAGCAGCCGAGATAGCGGGGGGAGGTCGGTGCAGTACTTC.

CDR3: CASSPGLAGVNTGELFF. CDR3 DNA: TGCGCCAGCAGCCCAGGACTAGCGGGAGTGAACACCGGGGAGCTGTTTTTT. The V and J genes are TRBV4-1 and TRBJ2-2; 13 bases are shared with TRBD2. The CDR3 covers 17 residues. Trimming at V came to 4 bases and at J to 1 base, leaving 3 bases not matched to a gene. Germline CDR1 is MGHRA and CDR2 is YSYEKL.

The V and J genes are TRBV10-3 and TRBJ2-7; D might be TRBD1 (6 bases). This CDR3 comprises 15 residues. The V gene's germline CDR1 is ENHRY and CDR2 SYGVKD. The V end was cut by 3 bases, the J end by 1 base, with 13 bases between. DNA of the CDR3: TGTGCCATCAGTGACTTTCGGACAGCATCCTACGAGCAGTACTTC. It yields the protein CAISDFRTASYEQYF.

V is TRBV28 and J is TRBJ1-1, with a weak D call TRBD1 (5 bases). The CDR3 contains 13 residues. The germline V and J ends were trimmed by 3 bases and 4 bases, with 9 bases remaining between them. The germline V gene encodes CDR1 MDHEN and CDR2 SYDVKM. CDR3 nucleotide sequence: TGTGCCAGCAGTTTTGGGGGGGGCACTGAAGCTTTCTTT. Protein sequence: CASSFGGGTEAFF.

This chain connects TRBV18 to TRBJ2-4, with D possibly TRBD2 on 6 matching bases. Per germline, CDR1 KGHSH and CDR2 LQKENI. This CDR3 is built from 17 residues. V was clipped by 3 bases and J by 2 bases, with 17 bases between them. For the CDR3, the DNA is TGTGCCAGCTCACCGGACCAACGGGAGTTAACCAAAAACATTCAGTACTTC. Encoded protein: CASSPDQRELTKNIQYF.

The rearrangement joins TRBV4-1 to TRBJ2-4, with 13 bases identical to TRBD2. The length of the CDR3 is 18 residues. The ends lost 0 bases at V and 3 bases at J; junction bases unmatched: 5. Germline CDR1 and CDR2: MGHRA and YSYEKL. The CDR3 sequence is CASSQDGTSGVGKNIQYF. In DNA form, the CDR3 reads TGCGCCAGCAGCCAAGATGGGACTAGCGGGGTTGGCAAAAACATTCAGTACTTC.

The chain has TRBV9 and TRBJ2-2, with TRBD2 matching 11 bases. This CDR3 region has 17 residues. The V gene end was trimmed by 2 bases and the J gene end by 1 base; junction bases not matched to a gene: 4. Germline CDR1 SGDLS, CDR2 YYNGEE. The CDR3 protein is CASSVLGTSGNTGELFF. The CDR3 bases are TGTGCCAGCAGCGTCCTAGGGACTAGCGGGAACACCGGGGAGCTGTTTTTT.

This clone was observed once. The chain joins TRBV6-5 to TRBJ1-2; TRBD1 matches at 8 bases. The germline V gene has CDR1 MNHEY and CDR2 SVGAGI. V was clipped by 5 bases and J by 5 bases; unmatched bases: 10. The CDR3 sequence is 15 residues long. The CDR3 DNA follows: TGTGCCAGCAGTCCCGGTCTGACAGGGGATTATGGCTACACCTTC. Its protein product is CASSPGLTGDYGYTF.

There are a few counts of this clone. The chain employs TRBV18 and TRBJ2-7; 9 bases line up with TRBD2. V shed 4 bases and J 2 bases; nucleotides not matched to a gene: 3. Germline values: CDR1 KGHSH, CDR2 LQKENI. The CDR3 is 14 amino acids. CDR3: CASSLSSGTYEQYV. The CDR3 DNA reads TGTGCCAGCTCACTATCTAGCGGGACCTACGAGCAGTACGTC.

The rearrangement uses TRBV9 and TRBJ1-2; 11 nucleotides match TRBD1. This CDR3 contains 14 residues. Trimming at V came to 3 bases and at J to 8 bases, leaving 6 bases not matched to a gene. The germline CDR1 and CDR2 sequences are SGDLS and YYNGEE. CDR3 coding DNA: TGTGCCAGCAGCGCGGGACAGGGGGAGGTCGGCTACACCTTC. Translation gives CASSAGQGEVGYTF.

The CDR3 loop reads CASSPETGERAGYTF. CDR3 bases: TGTGCCAGCAGCCCAGAGACAGGGGAAAGGGCTGGCTACACCTTC. This chain joins TRBV3-1 (or the pseudogene TRBV3-2) and TRBJ1-2, with 8 bases fitting TRBD1. Trimming took 4 bases from V and 7 from J; bases not matched to a gene: 11. CDR1 and CDR2 from the germline V gene are LGHDT and YNNKEL (reference sequence). The CDR3 consists of 15 residues.

The chain has TRBV6-1 and TRBJ2-7; 10 bases line up with TRBD1. CDR3 length equals 15 residues. Losses at the gene ends were 2 bases for V and 6 bases for J; bases not matched to a gene: 7. The germline V gene encodes CDR1 MNHNS and CDR2 SASEGT. The DNA of the CDR3 is TGTGCCAGCAGTGAACCGGGACAGGGGATCGGCGAGCAGTACGTC. Translation: CASSEPGQGIGEQYV.

The chain has TRBV21-1 and TRBJ2-7; the D call in the table, TRBD2, was not verified against the DNA. TRBV21-1 is marked as a pseudogene. The CDR3 covers 17 residues. For the CDR3, the DNA is TGTGCCAGCAGCAAAGCCCCCCCTAGCGGCGAGTTATACGAGCAGTACGTC. Protein sequence: CASSKAPPSGELYEQYV.